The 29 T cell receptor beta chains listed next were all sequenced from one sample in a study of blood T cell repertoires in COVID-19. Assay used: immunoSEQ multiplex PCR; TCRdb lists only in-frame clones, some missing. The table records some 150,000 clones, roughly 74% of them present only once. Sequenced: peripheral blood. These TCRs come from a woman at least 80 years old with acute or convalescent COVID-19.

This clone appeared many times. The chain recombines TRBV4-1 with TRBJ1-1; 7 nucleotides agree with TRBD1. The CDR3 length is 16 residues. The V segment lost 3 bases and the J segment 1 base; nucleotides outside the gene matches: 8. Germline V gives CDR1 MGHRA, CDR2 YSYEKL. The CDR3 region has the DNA TGCGCCAGCAGCCATCCCAAGAGGACAGGGAACACTGAAGCTTTCTTT. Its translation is CASSHPKRTGNTEAFF.

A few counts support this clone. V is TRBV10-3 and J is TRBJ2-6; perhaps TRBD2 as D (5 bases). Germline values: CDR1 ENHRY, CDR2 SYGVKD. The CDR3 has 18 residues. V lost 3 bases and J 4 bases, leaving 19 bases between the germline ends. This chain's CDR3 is CAISEGGPLGSGANVLTF. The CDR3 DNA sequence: TGTGCCATCAGTGAAGGAGGACCCCTGGGGAGCGGGGCCAACGTCCTGACTTTC.

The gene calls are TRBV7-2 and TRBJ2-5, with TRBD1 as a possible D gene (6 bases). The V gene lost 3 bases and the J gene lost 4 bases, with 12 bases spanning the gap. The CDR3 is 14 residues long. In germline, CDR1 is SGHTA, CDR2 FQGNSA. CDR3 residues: CASSFTGYGETQYF. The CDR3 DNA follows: TGTGCCAGCAGCTTTACAGGGTATGGAGAGACCCAGTACTTC.

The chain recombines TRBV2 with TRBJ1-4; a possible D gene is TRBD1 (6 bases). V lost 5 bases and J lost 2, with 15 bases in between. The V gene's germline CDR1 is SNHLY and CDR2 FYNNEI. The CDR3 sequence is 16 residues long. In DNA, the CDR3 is TGTGCCAGCAGTCCGGGGCAGGGGTTCACTAATGAAAAACTGTTTTTT. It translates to CASSPGQGFTNEKLFF.

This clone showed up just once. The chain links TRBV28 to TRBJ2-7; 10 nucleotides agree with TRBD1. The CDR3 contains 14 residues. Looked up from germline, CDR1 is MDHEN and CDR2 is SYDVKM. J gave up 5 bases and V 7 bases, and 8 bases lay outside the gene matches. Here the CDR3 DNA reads TGTGCCAGCACTACGGACAGGGGGTCCCACGAGCAGTACTTC. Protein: CASTTDRGSHEQYF.

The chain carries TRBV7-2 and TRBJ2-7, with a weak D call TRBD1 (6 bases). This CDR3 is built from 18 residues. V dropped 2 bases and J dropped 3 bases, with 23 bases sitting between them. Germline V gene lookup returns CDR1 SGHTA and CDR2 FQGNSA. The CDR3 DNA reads TGTGCCAGCAGCTTACACTTACCGGGACAACCGAGAGACTACGAGCAGTACTTC. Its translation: CASSLHLPGQPRDYEQYF. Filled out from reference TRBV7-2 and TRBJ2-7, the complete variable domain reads GAGVSQSPSNKVTEKGKDVELRCDPISGHTALYWYRQSLGQGLEFLIYFQGNSAPDKSGLPSDRFSAERTGGSVSTLTIQRTQQEDSAVYLCASSLHLPGQPRDYEQYFGPGTRLTVT.

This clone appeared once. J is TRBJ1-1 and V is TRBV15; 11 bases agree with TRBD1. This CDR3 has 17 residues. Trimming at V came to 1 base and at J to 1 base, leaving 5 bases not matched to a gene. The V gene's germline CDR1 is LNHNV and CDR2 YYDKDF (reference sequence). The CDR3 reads CATSRADRGRRNTEAFF. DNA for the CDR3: TGTGCCACCAGCAGAGCGGACAGGGGGCGGAGGAACACTGAAGCTTTCTTT. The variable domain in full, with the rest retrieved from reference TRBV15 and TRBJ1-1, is DAMVIQNPRYQVTQFGKPVTLSCSQTLNHNVMYWYQQKSSQAPKLLFHYYDKDFNNEADTPDNFQSRRPNTSFCFLDIRSPGLGDTAMYLCATSRADRGRRNTEAFFGQGTRLTVV.

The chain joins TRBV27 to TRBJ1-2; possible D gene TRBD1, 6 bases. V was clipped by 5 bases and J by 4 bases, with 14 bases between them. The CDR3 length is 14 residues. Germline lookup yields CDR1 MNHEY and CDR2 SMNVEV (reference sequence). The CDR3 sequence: CASSPLQDSYGYTF. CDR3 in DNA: TGTGCCAGCAGTCCCCTGCAGGACAGCTATGGCTACACCTTC.

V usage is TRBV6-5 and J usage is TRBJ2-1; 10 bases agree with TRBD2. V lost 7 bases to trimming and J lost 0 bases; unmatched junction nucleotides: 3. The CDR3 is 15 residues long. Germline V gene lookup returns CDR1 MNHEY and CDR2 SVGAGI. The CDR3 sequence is CASKASGSSYNEQFF. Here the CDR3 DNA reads TGTGCCAGCAAGGCTAGCGGGAGCTCCTACAATGAGCAGTTCTTC.

CDR3 in DNA: TGTGCCAGCAGCCTCCTGAGGTACACTGAAGCTTTCTTT. Translating gives CASSLLRYTEAFF. The chain has TRBV7-8 and TRBJ1-1; D uncertain. V gave up 5 bases and J gave up 3 bases, with 10 bases separating them. This CDR3 comprises 13 residues. CDR1 and CDR2 from the germline V gene are SGHVS and FQNEAQ.

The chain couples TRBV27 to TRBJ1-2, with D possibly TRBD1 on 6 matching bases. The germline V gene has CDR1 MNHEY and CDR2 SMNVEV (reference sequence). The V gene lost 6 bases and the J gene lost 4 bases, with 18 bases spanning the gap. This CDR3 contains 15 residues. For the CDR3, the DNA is TGTGCCAGCAGCACCTACCTCGGGGGGGCCTATGGCTACACCTTC. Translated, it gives CASSTYLGGAYGYTF.

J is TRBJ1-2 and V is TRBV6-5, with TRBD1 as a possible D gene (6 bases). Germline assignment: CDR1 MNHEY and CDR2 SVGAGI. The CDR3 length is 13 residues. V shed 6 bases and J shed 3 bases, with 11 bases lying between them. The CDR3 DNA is TGTGCCAGCAGGGATCCAGGGGACTATGGCTACACCTTC. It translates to CASRDPGDYGYTF.

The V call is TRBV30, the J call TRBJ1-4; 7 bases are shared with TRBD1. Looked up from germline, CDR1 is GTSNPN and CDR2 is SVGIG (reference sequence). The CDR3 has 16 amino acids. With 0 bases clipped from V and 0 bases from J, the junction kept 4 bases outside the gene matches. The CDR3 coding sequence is TGTGCCTGGAGTGTAACAGGGGCACCAACTAATGAAAAACTGTTTTTT. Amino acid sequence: CAWSVTGAPTNEKLFF.

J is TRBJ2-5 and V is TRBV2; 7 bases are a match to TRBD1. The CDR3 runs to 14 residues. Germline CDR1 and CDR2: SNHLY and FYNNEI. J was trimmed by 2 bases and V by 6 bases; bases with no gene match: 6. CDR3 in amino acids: CASSKPGGQETQYF. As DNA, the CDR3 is TGTGCCAGCAGCAAACCAGGGGGACAAGAGACCCAGTACTTC.

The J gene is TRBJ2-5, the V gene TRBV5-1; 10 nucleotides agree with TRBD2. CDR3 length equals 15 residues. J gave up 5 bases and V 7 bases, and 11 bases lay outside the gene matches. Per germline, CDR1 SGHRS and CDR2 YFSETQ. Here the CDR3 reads CASRPLAGAGETQYF. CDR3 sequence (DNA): TGCGCCAGCCGTCCTCTAGCGGGGGCGGGGGAGACCCAGTACTTC.

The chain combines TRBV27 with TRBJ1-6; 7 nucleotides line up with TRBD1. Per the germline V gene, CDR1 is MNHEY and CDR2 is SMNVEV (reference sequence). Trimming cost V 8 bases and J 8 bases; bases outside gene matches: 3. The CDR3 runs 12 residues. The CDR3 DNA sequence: TGTGCCAGCCGCACAGGGGATTCACCCCTCCACTTT. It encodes CASRTGDSPLHF.

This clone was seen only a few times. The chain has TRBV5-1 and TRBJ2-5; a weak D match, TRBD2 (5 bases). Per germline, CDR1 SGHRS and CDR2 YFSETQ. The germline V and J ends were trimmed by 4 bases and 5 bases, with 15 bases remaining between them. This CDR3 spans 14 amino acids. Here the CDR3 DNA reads TGCGCCAGCAGCCCTACAAGGCCGGGGGAGACCCAGTACTTC. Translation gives CASSPTRPGETQYF.

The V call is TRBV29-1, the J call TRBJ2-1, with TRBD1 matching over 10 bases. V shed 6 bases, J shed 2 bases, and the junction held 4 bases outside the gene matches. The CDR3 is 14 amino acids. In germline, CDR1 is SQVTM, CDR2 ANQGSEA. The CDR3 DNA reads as TGCAGCGTACGTGGGACAGGGGCCTACAATGAGCAGTTCTTC. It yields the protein CSVRGTGAYNEQFF.

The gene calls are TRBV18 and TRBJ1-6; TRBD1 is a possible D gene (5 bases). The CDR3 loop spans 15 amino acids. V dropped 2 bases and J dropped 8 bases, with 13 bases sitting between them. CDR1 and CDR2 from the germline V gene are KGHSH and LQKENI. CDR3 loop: CASSPAGTGDSPLHF. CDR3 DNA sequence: TGTGCCAGCTCACCAGCGGGGACTGGGGATTCACCCCTCCACTTT.

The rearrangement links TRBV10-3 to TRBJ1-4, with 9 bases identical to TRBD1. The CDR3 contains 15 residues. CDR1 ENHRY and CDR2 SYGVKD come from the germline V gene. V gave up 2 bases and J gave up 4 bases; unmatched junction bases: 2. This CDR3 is CAISEADRGNEKLFF. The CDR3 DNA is TGTGCCATCAGTGAGGCGGACAGGGGTAATGAAAAACTGTTTTTT.

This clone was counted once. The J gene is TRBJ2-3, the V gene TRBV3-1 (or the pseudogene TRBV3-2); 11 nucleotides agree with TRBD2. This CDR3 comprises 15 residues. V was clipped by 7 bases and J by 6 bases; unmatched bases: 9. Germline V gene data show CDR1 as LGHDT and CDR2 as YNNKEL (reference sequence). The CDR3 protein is CASTIAGGPGDTQYF. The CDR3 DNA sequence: TGTGCCAGCACCATAGCGGGGGGGCCAGGCGATACGCAGTATTTT.

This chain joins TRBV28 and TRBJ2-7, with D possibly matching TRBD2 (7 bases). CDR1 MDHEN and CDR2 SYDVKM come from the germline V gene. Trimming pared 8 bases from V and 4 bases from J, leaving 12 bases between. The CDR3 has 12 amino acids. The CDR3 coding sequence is TGTGCCAGCCGGAGGGGGGGATACGAGCAGTACTTC. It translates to CASRRGGYEQYF.

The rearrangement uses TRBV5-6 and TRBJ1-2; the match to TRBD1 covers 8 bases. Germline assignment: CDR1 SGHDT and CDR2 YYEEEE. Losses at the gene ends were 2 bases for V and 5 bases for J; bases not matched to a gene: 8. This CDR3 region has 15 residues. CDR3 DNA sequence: TGTGCCAGCAGCTTTCTTGGTGGACAGGGTTATGGCTACACCTTC. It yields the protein CASSFLGGQGYGYTF.

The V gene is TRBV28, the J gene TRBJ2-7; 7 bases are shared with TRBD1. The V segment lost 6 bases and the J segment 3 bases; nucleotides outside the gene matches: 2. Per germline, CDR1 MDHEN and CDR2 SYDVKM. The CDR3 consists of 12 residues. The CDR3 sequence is CASRRDSYEQYF. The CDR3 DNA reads TGTGCCAGCAGAAGGGACAGCTACGAGCAGTACTTC.

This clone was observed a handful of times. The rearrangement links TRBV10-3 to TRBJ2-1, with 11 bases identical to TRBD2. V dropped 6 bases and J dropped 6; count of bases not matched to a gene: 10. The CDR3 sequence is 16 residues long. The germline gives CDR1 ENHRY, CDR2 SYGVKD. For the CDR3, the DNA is TGTGCCATCAGGGACCTTGGCGGACTAGCGGGCAATGAGCAGTTCTTC. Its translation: CAIRDLGGLAGNEQFF.

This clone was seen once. This CDR3 reads CASSPGLNEQFF. CDR3 sequence (DNA): TGTGCCAGCAGTCCCGGACTAAATGAGCAGTTCTTC. This rearrangement joins TRBV6-1 to TRBJ2-1, with D perhaps TRBD2 (6 bases). CDR1 and CDR2 from the germline V gene are MNHNS and SASEGT. The CDR3 has 12 residues. V lost 5 bases to trimming and J lost 7 bases, with 9 bases between them.

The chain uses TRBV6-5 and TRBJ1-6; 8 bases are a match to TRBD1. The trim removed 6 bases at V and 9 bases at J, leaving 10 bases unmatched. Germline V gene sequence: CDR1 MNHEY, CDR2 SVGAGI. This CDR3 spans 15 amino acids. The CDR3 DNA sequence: TGTGCCAGCAGGGTTGACAGGGGCGGGAGTTCACCCCTCCACTTT. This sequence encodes CASRVDRGGSSPLHF.

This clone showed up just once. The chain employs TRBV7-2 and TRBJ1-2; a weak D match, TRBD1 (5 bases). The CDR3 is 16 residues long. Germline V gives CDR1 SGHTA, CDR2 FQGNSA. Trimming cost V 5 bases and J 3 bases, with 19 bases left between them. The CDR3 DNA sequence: TGTGCCAGCAGCACCCGCGGGGGGTCCCTGGACTATGGCTACACCTTC. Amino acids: CASSTRGGSLDYGYTF.

DNA for the CDR3: TGCGCCAGCAGCAGGGACATCTACAATGAGCAGTTCTTC. Its translation is CASSRDIYNEQFF. V gene TRBV10-1 combines with J gene TRBJ2-1, with D possibly TRBD1 on 6 matching bases. The CDR3 has 13 amino acids. The V and J ends lost 6 bases and 3 bases respectively, with 9 bases between them. CDR1 and CDR2 (germline): WNHNN, SYGVQD (reference sequence).